This entry lists 17 T cell receptor beta chains sequenced from one sample in a study of control samples from healthy donors and cancer patients (dated by TCRdb to the early 2020s). The library was generated by the immunoSEQ multiplex PCR assay. This immuneACCESS table, as held by TCRdb, lists in-frame sequences with V and J called but not all clones. Of the missing ones, under half trace to an unresolved V gene in checked studies; the others have no known cause. This sample lists roughly 100,000 clones; roughly 86% were detected once. Around 1.3% of the sample lies in the top ten. Sequencing input: blood. The source is a woman aged 45-60 years in good health.

The chain employs TRBV7-6 and TRBJ2-2; TRBD1 matches 7 bases. The V gene end was trimmed by 2 bases and the J gene end by 1 base; junction bases not matched to a gene: 7. The V gene's germline CDR1 is SGHVS and CDR2 FNYEAQ. CDR3 size: 17 residues. CDR3 region: CASSLSRTGVNTGELFF. The CDR3 region has the DNA TGTGCCAGCAGCTTATCACGCACAGGGGTGAACACCGGGGAGCTGTTTTTT. The whole variable domain, filled in from reference TRBV7-6 and TRBJ2-2, reads GAGVSQSPRYKVTKRGQDVALRCDPISGHVSLYWYRQALGQGPEFLTYFNYEAQQDKSGLPNDRFSAERPEGSISTLTIQRTEQRDSAMYRCASSLSRTGVNTGELFFGEGSRLTVL.

The V gene is TRBV27, the J gene TRBJ2-7, with a tentative D call TRBD2 (5 bases). V was shortened by 5 bases and J by 4 bases, with 12 bases between the two germline ends. Germline CDR1 and CDR2: MNHEY and SMNVEV (reference sequence). The CDR3 is 13 amino acids. CDR3 amino acids: CASSLGLSYEQYF. The CDR3 DNA is TGTGCCAGCAGTCTTGGACTGTCTTACGAGCAGTACTTC.

The chain employs TRBV6-2 or TRBV6-3 and TRBJ1-6; no clear D. Trimming pared 0 bases from V and 9 bases from J, leaving 12 bases between. The length of the CDR3 is 15 residues. Looked up from germline, CDR1 is MNHEY and CDR2 is SVGEGT. CDR3 sequence: CASSYSTGRTSPLHF. CDR3 sequence (DNA): TGTGCCAGCAGTTACTCGACCGGCAGGACTTCACCCCTCCACTTT.

The rearrangement joins TRBV4-3 to TRBJ1-2, with D perhaps matching TRBD1 (5 bases). Deletions cut 4 bases from V and 3 bases from J, with 18 bases between. CDR1 and CDR2 (germline): LGHNA, YSLEER. CDR3 size: 16 residues. CDR3 protein: CASSPSSGRFDYGYTF. DNA for the CDR3: TGCGCCAGCAGCCCTTCTTCGGGACGGTTTGACTATGGCTACACCTTC.

This sequence joins TRBV2 and TRBJ1-2, with D possibly TRBD1 on 5 matching bases. In germline, CDR1 is SNHLY, CDR2 FYNNEI. The V end was cut by 5 bases, the J end by 5 bases, with 9 bases between. The CDR3 is 12 amino acids. CDR3 in DNA: TGTGCCAGCAGTCGGCAGGGATATGGCTACACCTTC. Protein product: CASSRQGYGYTF.

V and J are TRBV7-2 and TRBJ1-2; D not certain. CDR3 length: 14 residues. The V gene's germline CDR1 is SGHTA and CDR2 FQGNSA. Trimming removed 2 bases from V and 2 bases from J, with 9 bases in between. The CDR3 region has the DNA TGTGCCAGCAGCTTAATCCGTCGAAACTATGGCTACACCTTC. It encodes CASSLIRRNYGYTF.

Only one count was recorded for this clone. V usage is TRBV6-5 and J usage is TRBJ2-4; unclear D gene. CDR1 and CDR2 from the germline V gene are MNHEY and SVGAGI. The CDR3 is 16 amino acids. V was shortened by 0 bases and J by 2 bases, with 11 bases between the two germline ends. CDR3 in DNA: TGTGCCAGCAGTTACTCGAGAGGCCAAACCAAAAACATTCAGTACTTC. This sequence encodes CASSYSRGQTKNIQYF.

The CDR3: CASSYSMQGLDTQYF. DNA for the CDR3: TGTGCCAGCAGTTACTCCATGCAGGGGTTAGATACGCAGTATTTT. V gene TRBV6-5 combines with J gene TRBJ2-3; possibly TRBD1 for D (6 bases). The V gene lost 0 bases and the J gene lost 5 bases, with 12 bases spanning the gap. Germline CDR1 is MNHEY and CDR2 is SVGAGI. This CDR3 spans 15 amino acids.

The genes are TRBV7-2 and TRBJ2-7, with TRBD1 identical over 7 bases. TRBJ2-1 matches the DNA end more closely, so the J call is doubtful. The CDR3 runs 15 residues. The germline CDR1 and CDR2 sequences are SGHTA and FQGNSA. CDR3 in amino acids: CASSHRDSAYNEQFF. The CDR3 DNA reads as TGTGCCAGCAGCCACCGGGACAGTGCCTACAATGAGCAGTTCTTC.

The V call is TRBV19, the J call TRBJ1-2; 11 nucleotides align to TRBD1. V lost 5 bases to trimming and J lost 6 bases; unmatched junction nucleotides: 8. There are 15 residues in the CDR3. CDR1 is LNHDA, CDR2 SQIVND, per germline (reference sequence). The CDR3 is CASSVTRDRGNGYTF. CDR3 DNA: TGTGCCAGTAGTGTTACTCGGGACAGGGGGAATGGCTACACCTTC.

The chain carries TRBV4-1 and TRBJ2-3; 16 positions match TRBD2. V dropped 4 bases and J dropped 4; count of bases not matched to a gene: 8. Germline V CDR1 and CDR2: MGHRA, YSYEKL. This CDR3 spans 18 amino acids. For the CDR3, the DNA is TGCGCCAGCAGCCTAGCCGGGACTAGCGGGGGGGCCTCAGATACGCAGTATTTT. Its protein is CASSLAGTSGGASDTQYF.

The chain is built from TRBV29-1 and TRBJ2-7; 8 nucleotides agree with TRBD1. There are 17 residues in the CDR3. Trimming cost V 0 bases and J 6 bases; bases outside gene matches: 16. Germline loops: CDR1 SQVTM, CDR2 ANQGSEA. CDR3 region: CSVEDPPVLGGQGEQYF. DNA for the CDR3: TGCAGCGTTGAAGACCCCCCCGTCTTAGGCGGACAGGGCGAGCAGTACTTC.

The rearrangement uses TRBV13 and TRBJ2-3; TRBD2 aligns across 8 bases. In germline, CDR1 is PRHDT, CDR2 FYEKMQ (reference sequence). This CDR3 has 14 residues. The J segment lost 4 bases and the V segment lost 1 base, leaving 1 base of the junction unmatched. CDR3 protein: CASSLAGGADTQYF. In DNA, the CDR3 is TGTGCCAGCAGCTTAGCGGGAGGGGCAGATACGCAGTATTTT.

J is TRBJ2-1 and V is TRBV28; D may be TRBD2 (6 bases). Trimming pared 6 bases from V and 8 bases from J, leaving 17 bases between. The CDR3 has 14 residues. Germline V gives CDR1 MDHEN, CDR2 SYDVKM. Here the CDR3 reads CASRGGALGDEQFF. The DNA of the CDR3 is TGTGCCAGCAGGGGCGGGGCGCTCGGTGATGAGCAGTTCTTC.

The V and J genes are TRBV18 and TRBJ1-1, with a tentative D call TRBD1 (5 bases). V was trimmed by 0 bases and J by 1 base, leaving 9 bases between them. Germline lookup yields CDR1 KGHSH and CDR2 LQKENI. The CDR3 is 15 residues long. The DNA for the CDR3 is TGTGCCAGCTCACCACCAACGGGGCCGAACACTGAAGCTTTCTTT. This encodes CASSPPTGPNTEAFF.

The chain is built from TRBV29-1 and TRBJ2-7; 10 positions agree with TRBD1. Unmatched junction bases numbered 12, after V lost 6 bases and J lost 7 bases. The CDR3 covers 14 residues. Looked up from germline, CDR1 is SQVTM and CDR2 is ANQGSEA. DNA of the CDR3: TGCAGCGTAGTGCCGGGACAGGGGCTTTTTGAGCAGTACTTC. Its protein is CSVVPGQGLFEQYF.

This clone came up a few times. The chain carries TRBV9 and TRBJ2-1; D may be TRBD2 (6 bases). The CDR3 is 15 amino acids. Germline loops: CDR1 SGDLS, CDR2 YYNGEE. V lost 3 bases and J lost 2, with 12 bases in between. The CDR3 DNA reads TGTGCCAGCAGCGCCCTAGCGAGGACCTACAATGAGCAGTTCTTC. Residues: CASSALARTYNEQFF.